Below, 10 T cell receptor beta chains from the same sample are listed, as sequenced in a study of OX40 agonist ivuxolimab in advanced cancers. Sequencing used immunoSEQ multiplex PCR; TCRdb keeps in-frame clones, though not all of them. The sample has roughly 89,000 clones; around 84% are singletons. This sample comprised CD4+ or CD8+ T cells sorted from blood, obtained in a trial of the OX40 agonist ivuxolimab. The receptors come from an adult with an advanced solid tumor such as melanoma, head and neck, liver or kidney cancer.

The chain couples TRBV6-6 to TRBJ1-2; the D is unclear. V was clipped by 0 bases and J by 8 bases, with 7 bases between them. Germline V gene sequence: CDR1 MNHNY, CDR2 SVGAGI (reference sequence). The CDR3 is 12 residues long. The CDR3 DNA sequence: TGTGCCAGCAGTTACTCTACCGGCGGCTACACCTTC. This encodes CASSYSTGGYTF.

The chain's CDR3 is CAWSLLRGAGRRGYTF. CDR3 nucleotide sequence: TGTGCCTGGAGCCTCCTCAGGGGCGCGGGAAGGAGGGGCTACACCTTC. The V gene is TRBV30, the J gene TRBJ1-2; D is perhaps TRBD1 (6 bases). V lost 3 bases to trimming and J lost 8 bases, with 25 bases between them. The CDR3 is made up of 16 amino acids. The germline gives CDR1 GTSNPN, CDR2 SVGIG (reference sequence).

This chain connects TRBV4-1 to TRBJ2-1, with no clear D. V was clipped by 0 bases and J by 8 bases, with 8 bases between them. Germline V CDR1 and CDR2: MGHRA, YSYEKL. CDR3 length: 13 residues. CDR3 sequence (DNA): TGCGCCAGCAGCCAAGATGATAGGGATGAGCAGTTCTTC. This codes for CASSQDDRDEQFF.

J is TRBJ2-5 and V is TRBV10-3; 9 bases agree with TRBD2. CDR3 size: 16 residues. Unmatched junction bases numbered 11, after V lost 5 bases and J lost 4 bases. CDR1 ENHRY and CDR2 SYGVKD come from the germline V gene. The DNA for the CDR3 is TGTGCCATCAGTCGGTCTCGCGGGGGGGCCGGAGAGACCCAGTACTTC. Protein sequence: CAISRSRGGAGETQYF.

This chain connects TRBV29-1 to TRBJ2-7; D uncertain. The CDR3 consists of 12 residues. Germline V CDR1 and CDR2: SQVTM, ANQGSEA. V lost 7 bases, J lost 0 bases, and 10 bases lay in between. CDR3 loop: CSDPGSSYEQYF. Here the CDR3 DNA reads TGCAGCGACCCCGGGTCCTCCTACGAGCAGTACTTC.

V usage is TRBV19 and J usage is TRBJ2-2, with TRBD2 matching 9 bases. J gave up 4 bases and V 7 bases, and 10 bases lay outside the gene matches. The length of the CDR3 is 16 residues. The germline gives CDR1 LNHDA, CDR2 SQIVND (reference sequence). The CDR3 DNA reads TGTGCCAGTATGCCAGCGGGAGGATTCGGCACCGGGGAGCTGTTTTTT. Translated: CASMPAGGFGTGELFF.

This chain uses TRBV5-4 with TRBJ2-5; 9 positions agree with TRBD2. The germline CDR1 and CDR2 sequences are SGHNT and YYREEE (reference sequence). CDR3 length: 15 residues. Unmatched junction bases numbered 9, after V lost 4 bases and J lost 5 bases. The CDR3 coding sequence is TGTGCCAGCAGCCTTAGCGGGAGTGGACTGGAGACCCAGTACTTC. Its translation is CASSLSGSGLETQYF.

This chain links TRBV12-5 with TRBJ2-5; a weak D match, TRBD1 (6 bases). The CDR3 loop spans 17 amino acids. V dropped 5 bases and J dropped 5 bases, with 24 bases sitting between them. Germline values: CDR1 LGHNT, CDR2 FRNRAP. In DNA, the CDR3 is TGTGCTAGTGGTCCTCTCCCTTCACAGGGAGTCGGGGAGACCCAGTACTTC. It specifies CASGPLPSQGVGETQYF. The full variable domain, rest sourced from reference TRBV12-5 and TRBJ2-5, is DARVTQTPRHKVTEMGQEVTMRCQPILGHNTVFWYRQTMMQGLELLAYFRNRAPLDDSGMPKDRFSAEMPDATLATLKIQPSEPRDSAVYFCASGPLPSQGVGETQYFGPGTRLLVL.

The chain combines TRBV14 with TRBJ1-1, with D perhaps TRBD1 (5 bases). CDR3 length: 14 amino acids. V lost 1 base and J lost 0, with 6 bases in between. CDR1 SGHDN and CDR2 FVKESK come from the germline V gene. CDR3 region: CASSQAGMNTEAFF. The CDR3 coding sequence is TGTGCCAGCAGCCAAGCAGGGATGAACACTGAAGCTTTCTTT.

This CDR3 reads CASSPVASGSSTDTQYF. CDR3 DNA sequence: TGTGCCAGCTCACCAGTAGCTAGCGGGAGTTCCACAGATACGCAGTATTTT. The rearrangement joins TRBV18 to TRBJ2-3, with 10 bases matching TRBD2. V shed 2 bases, J shed 2 bases, and the junction held 7 bases outside the gene matches. CDR1 is KGHSH and CDR2 is LQKENI in the germline V gene. The length of the CDR3 is 17 residues.